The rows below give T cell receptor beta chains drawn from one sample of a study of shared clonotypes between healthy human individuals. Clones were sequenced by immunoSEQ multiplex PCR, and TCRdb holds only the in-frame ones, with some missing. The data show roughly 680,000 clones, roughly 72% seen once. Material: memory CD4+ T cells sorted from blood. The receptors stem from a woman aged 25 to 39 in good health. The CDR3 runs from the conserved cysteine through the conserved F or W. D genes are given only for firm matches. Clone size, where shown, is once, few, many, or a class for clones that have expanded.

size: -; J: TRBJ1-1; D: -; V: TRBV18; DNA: TGTGCCAGCTCACCTTGGGGGGCGGACACTGAAGCTTTCTTT; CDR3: CASSPWGADTEAFF
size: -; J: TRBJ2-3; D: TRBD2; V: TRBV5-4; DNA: TGTGCCAGCAGCCCGGGGGGGATACATACCGCGCTAGTATCAGATACGCAGTATTTT; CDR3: CASSPGGIHTALVSDTQYF
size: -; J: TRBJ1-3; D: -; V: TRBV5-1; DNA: TGCGCCAGCAGACCGGGGGATCTATCGGGAAACACCATATATTTT; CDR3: CASRPGDLSGNTIYF
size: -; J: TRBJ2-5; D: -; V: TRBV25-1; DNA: TGTGCCAGCAGTGTCCAGGATCCTCAAGAGACCCAGTACTTC; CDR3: CASSVQDPQETQYF
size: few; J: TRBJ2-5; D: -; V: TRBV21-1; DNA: TGTGCCAGCAGCAAAACCGGGACAGCCAGAGAGACCCAGTACTTC; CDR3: CASSKTGTARETQYF
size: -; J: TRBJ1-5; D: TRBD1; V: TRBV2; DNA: TGTGCCAGCAGGAGACAGGGTAATCAGCCCCAGCATTTT; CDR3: CASRRQGNQPQHF
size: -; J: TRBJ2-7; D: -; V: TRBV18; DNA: TGTGCCAGCTCACCCGACAGTACCTCCTACGAGCAGTACTTC; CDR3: CASSPDSTSYEQYF
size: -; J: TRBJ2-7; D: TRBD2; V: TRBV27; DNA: TGTGCCAGCAGTTTAGGGTTAGCGGGAGGGCCGTCCCACGAGCAGTACTTC; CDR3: CASSLGLAGGPSHEQYF
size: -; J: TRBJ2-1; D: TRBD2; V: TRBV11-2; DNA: TGTGCCAGCAGCTTGCGTCCTGGAGCGGGAGGATCCAATGAGCAGTTCTTC; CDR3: CASSLRPGAGGSNEQFF
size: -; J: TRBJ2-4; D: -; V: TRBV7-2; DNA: TGTGCCAGCAGCCCGCCCCCCTTAATCCTAGCCAAAAACATTCAGTACTTC; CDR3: CASSPPPLILAKNIQYF
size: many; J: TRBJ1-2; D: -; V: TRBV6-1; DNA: TGTGCCAGCGCACAGGGATTTTTTGACTATGGCTACACCTTC; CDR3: CASAQGFFDYGYTF
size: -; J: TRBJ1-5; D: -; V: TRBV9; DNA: TGTGCCAGCAGCGTATCGCCTGGTTCCAATCAGCCCCAGCATTTT; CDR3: CASSVSPGSNQPQHF
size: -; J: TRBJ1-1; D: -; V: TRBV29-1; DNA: TGCAGCGTCTTGACAGACGCCACTGAAGCTTTCTTT; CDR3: CSVLTDATEAFF
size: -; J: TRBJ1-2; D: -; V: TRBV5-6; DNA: TGTGCCAGCAGCTTCCTTGGGCAGGGAGGGGGCTACACCTTC; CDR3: CASSFLGQGGGYTF
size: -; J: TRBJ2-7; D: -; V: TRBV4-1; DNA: TGCGCCAGCAGTACCGGGACTGGGACCTACGAGCAGTACTTC; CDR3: CASSTGTGTYEQYF
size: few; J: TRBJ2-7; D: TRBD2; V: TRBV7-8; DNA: TGTGCCAGCAGCTTAGAAGGCCCCGGGGTGAGCGGGAGCGTAGCCGAGCAGTACTTC; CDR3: CASSLEGPGVSGSVAEQYF
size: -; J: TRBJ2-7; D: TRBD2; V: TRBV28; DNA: TGTGCCAGCTCGGGGGAGGGCCGGTACGAGCAGTACTTC; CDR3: CASSGEGRYEQYF
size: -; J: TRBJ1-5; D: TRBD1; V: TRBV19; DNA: TGTGCCAGTAGGGATTTCGGACAGGGGGCGCATCAGCCCCAGCATTTT; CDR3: CASRDFGQGAHQPQHF
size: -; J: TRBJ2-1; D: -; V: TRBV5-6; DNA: TGTGCCAGCAGCTTGGGCCTGGCGGGCTACAATGAGCAGTTCTTC; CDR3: CASSLGLAGYNEQFF
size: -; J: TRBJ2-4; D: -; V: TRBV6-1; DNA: TGTGCCAGCAGTGGCCACTCCAAAAACATTCAGTACTTC; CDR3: CASSGHSKNIQYF
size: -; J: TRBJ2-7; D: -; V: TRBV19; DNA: TGTGCCAGTAGCCAACACAGATCTAGCTACGAGCAGTACTTC; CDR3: CASSQHRSSYEQYF
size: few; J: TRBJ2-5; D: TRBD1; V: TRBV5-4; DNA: TGTGCCAGCAGCTGGGACAGGGGAGCGGAGACCCAGTACTTC; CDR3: CASSWDRGAETQYF
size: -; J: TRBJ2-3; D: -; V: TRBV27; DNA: TGTGCCAGCAGTTTATCTGGAGACGGAGATACGCAGTATTTT; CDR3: CASSLSGDGDTQYF
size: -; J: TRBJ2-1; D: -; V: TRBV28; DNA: TGTGCCAGCAGTCCATCGCTTGACAGCCTAATCAATGAGCAGTTCTTC; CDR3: CASSPSLDSLINEQFF
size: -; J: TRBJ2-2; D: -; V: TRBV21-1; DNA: TGTGCCAGCAGCAACACGAACACCGGGGAGCTGTTTTTT; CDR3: CASSNTNTGELFF
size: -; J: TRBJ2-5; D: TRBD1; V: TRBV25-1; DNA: TGTGCCAGCAGTGGCCACAGGGGGCGCGGCGGGATTGAGACCCAGTACTTC; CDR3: CASSGHRGRGGIETQYF
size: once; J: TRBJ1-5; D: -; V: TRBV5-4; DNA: TGTGCCAGCAGCTTGGCAGGGGATGGCAATCAGCCCCAGCATTTT; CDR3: CASSLAGDGNQPQHF
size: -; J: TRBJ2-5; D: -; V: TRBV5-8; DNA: TGTGCCAGTTCTTGGACTCAAGAGACCCAGTACTTC; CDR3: CASSWTQETQYF
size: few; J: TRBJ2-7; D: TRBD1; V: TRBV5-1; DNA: TGCGCCAGCAGCTTAGGGACAGGGGGCCAGGAGCAGTACTTC; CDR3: CASSLGTGGQEQYF
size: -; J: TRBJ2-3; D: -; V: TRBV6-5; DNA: TGTGCCAGCAGAATGAGGGGGGTTAGCACAGATACGCAGTATTTT; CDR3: CASRMRGVSTDTQYF